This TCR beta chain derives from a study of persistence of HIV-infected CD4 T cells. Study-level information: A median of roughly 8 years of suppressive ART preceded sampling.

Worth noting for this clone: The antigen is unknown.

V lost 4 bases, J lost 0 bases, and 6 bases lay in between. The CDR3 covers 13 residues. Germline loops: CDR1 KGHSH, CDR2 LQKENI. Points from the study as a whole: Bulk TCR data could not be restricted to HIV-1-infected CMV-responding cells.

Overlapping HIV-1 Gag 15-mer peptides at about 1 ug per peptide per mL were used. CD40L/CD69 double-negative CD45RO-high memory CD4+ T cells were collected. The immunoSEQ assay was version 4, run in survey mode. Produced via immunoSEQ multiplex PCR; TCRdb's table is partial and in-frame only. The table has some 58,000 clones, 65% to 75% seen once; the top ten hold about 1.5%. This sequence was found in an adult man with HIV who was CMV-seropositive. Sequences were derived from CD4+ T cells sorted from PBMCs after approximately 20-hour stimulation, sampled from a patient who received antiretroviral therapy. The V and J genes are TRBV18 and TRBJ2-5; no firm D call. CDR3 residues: CASSLSHQETQYF. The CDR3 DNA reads TGTGCCAGCTCACTATCGCACCAAGAGACCCAGTACTTC. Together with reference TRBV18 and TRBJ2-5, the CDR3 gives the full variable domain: NAGVMQNPRHLVRRRGQEARLRCSPMKGHSHVYWYRQLPEEGLKFMVYLQKENIIDESGMPKERFSAEFPKEGPSILRIQQVVRGDSAAYFCASSLSHQETQYFGPGTRLLVL.